This TCR beta chain was obtained from a study of T-cell memory formation after mild COVID-19. Germline V gene data show CDR1 as MGHRA and CDR2 as YSYEKL. There are 17 residues in the CDR3. V was cut by 1 base and J by 0 bases, with 13 bases left in between. MiXCR, run by TCRdb on the 5' RACE reads, gives a single entry per CDR3 protein. In the table there are 400,000 to 500,000 distinct CDR3 sequences, roughly 20% of which are singletons. The chain couples TRBV4-1 to TRBJ2-4; weak D call: TRBD2 (5 bases). The clonotype comes from an adult woman who had mild COVID-19 (a few samples of this study predate the infection). Cell type and time point are not known. Sequenced input: PBMCs or a T cell subset sorted from them (not recorded which). CDR3 loop: CASSQARAGLAKNIQYF. The CDR3 DNA reads TGCGCCAGCAGCCAAGCTAGGGCAGGACTAGCCAAAAACATTCAGTACTTC.